The text below deals with one TCR beta chain. Its target is not known. Trimming took 5 bases from V and 5 from J, leaving 6 bases between them. CDR3 length equals 11 residues. Germline V gene sequence: CDR1 MNHNS, CDR2 SASEGT. TCRdb ran MiXCR on the reads and lists one entry per CDR3 protein. The profile shows about 71,000 distinct CDR3 sequences, around 21% of them singletons. The sample comes from a study of type 1 regulatory T cells. On the study more broadly: An in vitro protocol generated T-allo10, a Tr1-enriched, alloantigen-specific CD4 T cell product.

Study-level results: Compared with non-Tr1 cells, Tr1 cells showed a narrower TCR repertoire.

The sequenced sample was cultured type 1 regulatory T (Tr1) cells, either the whole culture or a sorted fraction (not recorded which). The chain has TRBV6-1 and TRBJ1-1; the D is unclear. The sequence came from a human donor in good health. The CDR3 region is CASSPRTEAFF. The CDR3 coding sequence is TGTGCCAGCAGTCCCAGGACTGAAGCTTTCTTT.